This TCR beta chain was recovered during a study of blood T cell repertoires in COVID-19 (dated by TCRdb to about 2020). Regarding the research as a whole: Samples from collaborators originated in the United States, Italy and Spain and spanned both the acute and convalescent phases of COVID-19. The material from the prospective study consisted of cDNA or gDNA derived from T cells, B-cell-depleted T cells, or PBMCs. Subjects who had been exposed to COVID-19, were actively infected with it, or had recovered from it provided the deeply sampled blood TCRbeta repertoires that made up the dataset. The repertoires were released in a freely available public database intended as a resource for research on the immune response to SARS-CoV-2. Samples came from the ongoing ImmuneRACE study (first 160 participants) plus 1,254 subjects from 6 global collaborators. Sample metadata almost always included a de-identified subject ID, COVID-19 status, age in years and sex. Where HLA class I and class II types were available, the types were taken from metadata supplied by the sample provider, not from assay-based typing. What the work shows at the level of the full study, not this receptor alone: The quantity of clinical and demographic metadata differed by source and by participant and was supplied without curation.

With respect to this clone: No antigen is known for it. The sample holds no much larger clone one base away, and base qualities are not on file.

Each collaborating institution followed its own protocols to collect whole blood in K2EDTA tubes. For TCRbeta analysis, collaborator samples were shipped as frozen whole blood, as isolated PBMCs, or as DNA extracted from either sample type. The immunoSEQ Assay, a bias-controlled multiplex PCR, was used to amplify TCRbeta CDR3 regions from genomic DNA. For the original study's pipeline: The number of nucleated cells in each sample was estimated by amplification of reference gene primers within the assay. Sequence reads were collapsed and filtered to measure the absolute abundance of every unique TCRbeta CDR3 rearrangement. For each sample, productive Simpson clonality was calculated as the square root of Simpson's diversity index across productive rearrangements. TCRdb carries this immuneACCESS record with in-frame sequences only. Its versions omit some clonotypes, under half of them owing to an unresolved V gene in the studies checked, with the rest unexplained. V and J calls plus clone size are reproduced from that table; the DNA served to infer D and trimming. A total of 250,000 or so clones appear in this sample, 80% to 85% of them only once. The top ten clonotypes cover less than 4% of the sample.

The clonotype originates from a woman younger than 30 with acute or convalescent COVID-19. The material sequenced was peripheral blood.

The nucleotides read TGTGCCAGTAGTTCCGCGGGAGGGCCTGACGAGCAGTACTTC. Its protein reads: CASSSAGGPDEQYF. The rearranged segments are TRBV19 and TRBJ2-7; TRBD2 lines up with 9 middle nucleotides. V loses 5 bases at its end and J loses 5 bases; junction bases beyond the gene matches: 7. The germline V gene (reference sequence) provides CDR1 LNHDA and CDR2 SQIVND. The CDR3 sequence holds 14 residues, the cysteine and phenylalanine included. The CDR3 DNA has 42 bases and is translated from base 1.